This T cell receptor (beta chain) was observed in a study of T cells in localized non-small cell lung cancer. Turning to this clone: Its antigen remains unknown.

Findings and limits, study-wide: Patients showing higher blood T cell density tended to see longer overall survival.

TCRdb's copy holds only in-frame clones and misses some; the assay was immunoSEQ multiplex PCR. The sample has roughly 1,000 clones; approximately 32% are singletons. Trimming took 3 bases from V and 0 from J, leaving 10 bases between them. CDR1 MDHEN and CDR2 SYDVKM come from the germline V gene. The CDR3 spans 15 residues. The chain recombines TRBV28 with TRBJ2-3; D gene unclear. The input for sequencing was normal lung tissue next to the tumor, taken before any cancer treatment. This TCR came from a male donor older than 55 with stage II squamous cell lung carcinoma. The CDR3 DNA reads as TGTGCCAGCAGTTTGGAGCCTTCTAGCACAGATACGCAGTATTTT. The encoded protein is CASSLEPSSTDTQYF.